One and the same sample provided the 16 T cell receptor beta chains below, sequenced in a study of chronic HIV infection and antiretroviral therapy. TCRdb redid the calling of the 5' RACE reads with MiXCR, one entry per CDR3 protein. The data show 40,000 to 60,000 distinct CDR3 sequences, 15% to 20% seen once. The sequenced sample consisted of peripheral blood. All receptors come from an adult who had HIV and had not received antiretroviral therapy, or was an uninfected healthy control (not recorded which).

The V gene is TRBV3-1, the J gene TRBJ1-2, with 8 positions matching TRBD1. CDR3 length equals 16 residues. Germline CDR1 reads LGHDT; CDR2 reads YNNKEL (reference sequence). With 4 bases clipped from V and 0 bases from J, the junction kept 7 bases outside the gene matches. DNA of the CDR3: TGTGCCAGCAGCCCTAGACAGGGGACATCTAACTATGGCTACACCTTC. Its protein product is CASSPRQGTSNYGYTF.

The chain links TRBV5-1 to TRBJ2-7; D possibly corresponds to TRBD1 (7 bases). CDR3 length equals 14 residues. V lost 4 bases, J lost 3 bases, and 14 bases lay in between. Germline CDR1 is SGHRS and CDR2 is YFSETQ. CDR3 region: CASSAGQTYYEQYF. As DNA, the CDR3 is TGCGCCAGCAGCGCGGGACAGACCTACTACGAGCAGTACTTC.

This chain joins TRBV27 and TRBJ2-3; TRBD2 agrees at 8 bases. Germline CDR1 and CDR2: MNHEY and SMNVEV (reference sequence). This CDR3 has 16 residues. Unmatched junction bases numbered 11, after V lost 5 bases and J lost 4 bases. The CDR3 DNA follows: TGTGCCAGCAGTCGAGCGGGAGCCAATTATGCAGATACGCAGTATTTT. Its protein product is CASSRAGANYADTQYF.

The chain has TRBV28 and TRBJ2-1, with TRBD2 as a possible D gene (6 bases). This CDR3 spans 12 amino acids. Trimming left V 9 bases short and J 5 bases short, with 11 bases between. The V gene's germline CDR1 is MDHEN and CDR2 SYDVKM. Here the CDR3 reads CASVTSHNEQFF. In DNA, the CDR3 is TGTGCCAGTGTGACTAGTCACAATGAGCAGTTCTTC.

The rearrangement uses TRBV4-1 and TRBJ2-7, with 7 bases identical to TRBD1. CDR3 size: 14 residues. J gave up 4 bases and V 2 bases, and 5 bases lay outside the gene matches. From germline, CDR1 is MGHRA and CDR2 YSYEKL. In nucleotides, the CDR3 is TGCGCCAGCAGCCAACCGGGACAGAGGTACGAGCAGTACTTC. Translation gives CASSQPGQRYEQYF.

The J gene is TRBJ1-5, the V gene TRBV2; D is undetermined. This CDR3 has 13 amino acids. The V end lost 1 base, the J end lost 1 base, and 2 bases lay between the germline ends. Germline V lookup: CDR1 SNHLY, CDR2 FYNNEI. The CDR3 DNA sequence: TGTGCCAGCAGTGAAGAAAGCAATCAGCCCCAGCATTTT. Protein: CASSEESNQPQHF.

This clonotype was seen a handful of times. This rearrangement joins TRBV21-1 to TRBJ2-3; the table's TRBD1 call for D was not verified on the DNA. TRBV21-1 is a pseudogene. This CDR3 region has 16 residues. CDR3 in amino acids: CASSKVGGSLVDTQYF. CDR3 coding DNA: TGTGCCAGCAGCAAAGTTGGGGGCAGCTTGGTGGATACGCAGTATTTT.

This clonotype has just a few counts. This chain links TRBV28 with TRBJ1-6; D remains unclear. CDR3 length: 13 residues. Germline V gene lookup returns CDR1 MDHEN and CDR2 SYDVKM. V dropped 8 bases and J dropped 7 bases, with 12 bases sitting between them. This CDR3 reads CASRRTENSPLHF. DNA of the CDR3: TGTGCCAGCCGGCGGACGGAAAATTCACCCCTCCACTTT.

The sample holds a few counts of this clonotype. The genes are TRBV4-1 and TRBJ2-3; 9 bases agree with TRBD1. Unmatched junction bases numbered 8, after V lost 1 base and J lost 0 bases. The germline V gene encodes CDR1 MGHRA and CDR2 YSYEKL. The CDR3 runs 18 residues. The CDR3 region is CASSQGPGQGPSTDTQYF. The CDR3 DNA is TGCGCCAGCAGCCAAGGACCCGGACAGGGGCCGAGCACAGATACGCAGTATTTT.

The J gene is TRBJ1-1, the V gene TRBV2; the D gene is possibly TRBD1 (6 bases). Germline V gene lookup returns CDR1 SNHLY and CDR2 FYNNEI. There are 15 residues in the CDR3. V was trimmed by 1 base and J by 10 bases, leaving 19 bases between them. The CDR3 is CASSEGVGGAQLAFF. In DNA form, the CDR3 reads TGTGCCAGCAGTGAAGGTGTCGGGGGCGCGCAGTTAGCTTTCTTT.

The CDR3 spells CASSQAHEQYF. In nucleotides, the CDR3 is TGTGCCAGCAGCCAAGCTCACGAGCAGTACTTC. The chain is built from TRBV3-1 and TRBJ2-7; unclear D gene. This CDR3 comprises 11 residues. V was pared by 1 base and J by 5 bases, with 3 bases between. CDR1 LGHDT and CDR2 YNNKEL come from the germline V gene (reference sequence).

This clonotype was observed at least ten times. The chain has TRBV29-1 and TRBJ1-5, with D unresolved. Per the germline V gene, CDR1 is SQVTM and CDR2 is ANQGSEA. V lost 4 bases and J 6 bases, leaving 13 bases between the germline ends. The CDR3 sequence is 13 residues long. The CDR3 nucleotides are TGCAGCGTTGTTCGGGAGGCCGGTCAGCCCCAGCATTTT. Encoded protein: CSVVREAGQPQHF.

This rearrangement joins TRBV4-2 to TRBJ2-7, with D maybe TRBD2 (5 bases). CDR1 is LGHNA, CDR2 YNFKEQ, per germline. V shed 1 base and J shed 1 base, with 17 bases lying between them. The CDR3 is 17 amino acids. CDR3 sequence: CASSQGVPSRRSYEQYF. In DNA, the CDR3 is TGTGCCAGCAGCCAAGGTGTCCCTAGCCGGCGATCCTACGAGCAGTACTTC.

The chain carries TRBV6-5 and TRBJ1-3; D possibly corresponds to TRBD1 (5 bases). Per the germline V gene, CDR1 is MNHEY and CDR2 is SVGAGI. This CDR3 has 15 residues. Trimming removed 4 bases at V and 1 base at J, with 11 bases between. CDR3: CASSWGRTSGNTIYF. Written as DNA, the CDR3 is TGTGCCAGCAGTTGGGGACGGACTTCTGGAAACACCATATATTTT.

This clonotype was counted only a few times. V is TRBV5-5 and J is TRBJ1-6, with a tentative D call TRBD1 (6 bases). The CDR3 is 13 amino acids. The germline V gene encodes CDR1 SGHKS and CDR2 YYEKEE (reference sequence). V gave up 7 bases and J gave up 9 bases, with 14 bases separating them. CDR3 sequence: CASWDIFPSPLHF. CDR3 DNA sequence: TGTGCCAGCTGGGACATTTTCCCTTCACCCCTCCACTTT.

The chain recombines TRBV4-1 with TRBJ2-1; D gene unclear. Trimming removed 0 bases from V and 0 bases from J, with 9 bases in between. CDR3 size: 16 residues. The germline V gene encodes CDR1 MGHRA and CDR2 YSYEKL. The CDR3 is CASSQDWVSSYNEQFF. The CDR3, as DNA: TGCGCCAGCAGCCAAGATTGGGTAAGCTCCTACAATGAGCAGTTCTTC.